These 8 T cell receptor beta chains share one sample of origin, sequenced in a study of cytomegalovirus exposure and HLA in healthy donors. The table came from immunoSEQ multiplex PCR; TCRdb's copy has only in-frame clones and leaves some out. The sample includes around 220,000 clones, around 88% of them seen just once. The sample was PBMCs. The receptor source for this set is a woman aged 18-35 years in good health and CMV-seronegative.

The chain employs TRBV5-8 and TRBJ2-7, with 12 bases matching TRBD2. CDR3 length equals 16 residues. V was clipped by 5 bases and J by 4 bases; unmatched bases: 10. Germline assignment: CDR1 SGHTS and CDR2 YDEGEE. DNA for the CDR3: TGTGCCAGCAGGCGGCTAGCGGGAGGGTCGGATTACGAGCAGTACTTC. Amino acid sequence: CASRRLAGGSDYEQYF.

This chain links TRBV19 with TRBJ2-7; 10 nucleotides line up with TRBD1. Losses at the gene ends were 6 bases for V and 2 bases for J; bases not matched to a gene: 7. CDR1 is LNHDA and CDR2 is SQIVND in the germline V gene (reference sequence). CDR3 length: 15 residues. The CDR3 loop reads CASSPGQGSAYEQYF. The CDR3 region has the DNA TGTGCCAGTAGCCCGGGACAGGGGTCCGCCTACGAGCAGTACTTC.

The chain recombines TRBV7-8 with TRBJ2-2, with D possibly matching TRBD2 (6 bases). This CDR3 has 14 residues. The V and J ends lost 10 bases and 7 bases respectively, with 19 bases between them. Germline lookup yields CDR1 SGHVS and CDR2 FQNEAQ. The CDR3 loop is CAITRGTLIGELFF. CDR3 coding DNA: TGTGCCATCACTCGAGGGACTTTAATCGGGGAGCTGTTTTTT.

V and J are TRBV29-1 and TRBJ2-3; 8 nucleotides agree with TRBD2. In germline, CDR1 is SQVTM, CDR2 ANQGSEA. Trimming took 6 bases from V and 1 from J; bases not matched to a gene: 3. This CDR3 region has 13 residues. DNA for the CDR3: TGCAGCGTCGGGGGGGCAGGCACAGATACGCAGTATTTT. It translates to CSVGGAGTDTQYF.

The CDR3 sequence: CATRSGQAYGYTF. CDR3 DNA: TGTGCCACCAGATCCGGACAGGCCTATGGCTACACCTTC. V is TRBV28 and J is TRBJ1-2, with 7 positions matching TRBD1. The CDR3 has 13 residues. V was clipped by 10 bases and J by 4 bases; unmatched bases: 9. CDR1 is MDHEN, CDR2 SYDVKM, per germline.

This sequence joins TRBV27 and TRBJ1-5; D possibly corresponds to TRBD1 (6 bases). Trimming stripped 3 bases from V and 0 bases from J, with 9 bases between. The CDR3 contains 15 residues. The germline CDR1 and CDR2 sequences are MNHEY and SMNVEV (reference sequence). The CDR3 loop reads CASSFQGYSNQPQHF. Written as DNA, the CDR3 is TGTGCCAGCAGTTTTCAGGGGTATAGCAATCAGCCCCAGCATTTT.

The CDR3 nucleotides are TGTGCCAGAGACAGGGGAGGAACCTTGTATGGCTACACCTTC. Protein sequence: CARDRGGTLYGYTF. This chain connects TRBV2 to TRBJ1-2, with TRBD1 matching over 8 bases. V shed 9 bases, J shed 5 bases, and the junction held 11 bases outside the gene matches. CDR1 and CDR2 from the germline V gene are SNHLY and FYNNEI. The CDR3 length is 14 residues.

A single count supports this clone. The J gene is TRBJ1-1, the V gene TRBV5-1, with 8 positions matching TRBD1. CDR1 and CDR2 (germline): SGHRS, YFSETQ. The CDR3 contains 14 residues. The V and J ends lost 2 bases and 1 base, in that order; junction bases with no gene match: 1. The CDR3: CASSLQGGNTEAFF. CDR3 DNA: TGCGCCAGCAGCTTACAGGGGGGGAACACTGAAGCTTTCTTT.